These 14 T cell receptor beta chains were sequenced from one sample in a study of cytomegalovirus exposure and HLA in healthy donors. The PCR employed 60 Vbeta primers together with 13 Jbeta primers. Assay used: immunoSEQ multiplex PCR; TCRdb lists only in-frame clones, some missing. The sample has 130,000 or so clones; 60% to 85% are singletons. Sequenced material: PBMCs. Source of these receptors: a woman aged 35 to 49 in good health and CMV-seronegative.

This chain uses TRBV4-1 with TRBJ1-2; possibly TRBD1 for D (5 bases). The CDR3 contains 14 residues. Trimming took off 3 bases at V and 2 bases at J, with 10 bases between the two ends. Per the germline V gene, CDR1 is MGHRA and CDR2 is YSYEKL. Written as DNA, the CDR3 is TGCGCCAGCAGCCAGAAACAGGACAACTATGGCTACACCTTC. Protein product: CASSQKQDNYGYTF.

This chain connects TRBV27 to TRBJ2-7; 10 nucleotides agree with TRBD1. The CDR3 runs to 13 residues. CDR1 and CDR2 from the germline V gene are MNHEY and SMNVEV (reference sequence). Trimming cost V 4 bases and J 7 bases; bases outside gene matches: 4. The DNA for the CDR3 is TGTGCCAGCAGTTCTCGGGACAGGGGAGAGCAGTACTTC. It codes for CASSSRDRGEQYF.

With regard to this clone: The identical CDR3 is also encoded by other nucleotide sequences in the sample. The V gene is TRBV6-6, the J gene TRBJ1-1, with D possibly being TRBD1 (5 bases). Germline V lookup: CDR1 MNHNY, CDR2 SVGAGI (reference sequence). The V and J ends lost 3 bases and 1 base respectively, with 9 bases between them. This CDR3 is 14 amino acids long. The CDR3 sequence: CASSYQGTNTEAFF. CDR3 sequence (DNA): TGTGCCAGCAGTTATCAGGGAACGAACACTGAAGCTTTCTTT.

The chain joins TRBV6-6 to TRBJ2-2, with 8 positions matching TRBD1. The germline gives CDR1 MNHNY, CDR2 SVGAGI (reference sequence). Unmatched junction bases numbered 13, after V lost 5 bases and J lost 8 bases. This CDR3 has 16 amino acids. For the CDR3, the DNA is TGTGCCAGCAGTCACGGACAGGGAATTAATATTGGGGAGCTGTTTTTT. Encoded protein: CASSHGQGINIGELFF.

The chain links TRBV27 to TRBJ1-2; 7 bases align to TRBD1. The CDR3 has 14 residues. The germline V gene encodes CDR1 MNHEY and CDR2 SMNVEV (reference sequence). Germline trimming cut 6 bases from V and 2 bases from J; bases unmatched to any gene: 6. CDR3 nucleotide sequence: TGTGCCAGCAGCACCCGACAGGGAAACTATGGCTACACCTTC. Residues: CASSTRQGNYGYTF.

This chain connects TRBV28 to TRBJ1-2; unclear D gene. The CDR3 is 13 amino acids. V lost 3 bases and J lost 5, with 10 bases in between. Germline loops: CDR1 MDHEN, CDR2 SYDVKM. CDR3: CASSLVVSYGYTF. The CDR3 DNA is TGTGCCAGCAGTTTGGTAGTTTCTTATGGCTACACCTTC.

The rearrangement uses TRBV18 and TRBJ1-2, with D perhaps matching TRBD1 (5 bases). V was cut by 3 bases and J by 2 bases, with 13 bases left in between. Germline V gene lookup returns CDR1 KGHSH and CDR2 LQKENI. The CDR3 is 15 residues long. In DNA, the CDR3 is TGTGCCAGCTCACCCCGGGAGGGGCTCAACTATGGCTACACCTTC. Its protein is CASSPREGLNYGYTF.

The chain joins TRBV4-1 to TRBJ2-7; D remains ambiguous. Germline lookup yields CDR1 MGHRA and CDR2 YSYEKL. Trimming left V 1 base short and J 7 bases short, with 8 bases between. This CDR3 is built from 12 residues. The CDR3 DNA is TGCGCCAGCAGCCAAGCGCTAGGAGAGCAGTACTTC. This translates into CASSQALGEQYF.

The rearrangement joins TRBV18 to TRBJ2-2, with 7 bases that match TRBD2. The CDR3 is 18 residues long. From germline, CDR1 is KGHSH and CDR2 LQKENI. V lost 4 bases and J lost 5; bases outside the gene matches: 16. CDR3: CASSLSPGGLEGTGELFF. CDR3 coding DNA: TGTGCCAGCTCACTGAGTCCGGGGGGACTCGAAGGTACCGGGGAGCTGTTTTTT.

V gene TRBV9 combines with J gene TRBJ2-1; D is undetermined. V was shortened by 0 bases and J by 2 bases, with 6 bases between the two germline ends. This CDR3 is 14 amino acids long. Germline V gene lookup returns CDR1 SGDLS and CDR2 YYNGEE. In nucleotides, the CDR3 is TGTGCCAGCAGCGTAGCCTATGCCTACAATGAGCAGTTCTTC. This encodes CASSVAYAYNEQFF.

This clone was counted between two and nine times. The V call is TRBV6-4, the J call TRBJ1-5, with D possibly TRBD1 on 6 matching bases. Per germline, CDR1 MRHNA and CDR2 SNTAGT. The CDR3 runs to 14 residues. V shed 2 bases and J shed 4 bases, with 9 bases lying between them. The CDR3 bases are TGTGCCAGCAGTGACGCAGGGACAAATCAGCCCCAGCATTTT. Its protein is CASSDAGTNQPQHF.

The chain links TRBV5-1 to TRBJ1-2; maybe TRBD1 (6 bases). The CDR3 has 14 residues. Germline V gene sequence: CDR1 SGHRS, CDR2 YFSETQ. V was pared by 5 bases and J by 6 bases, with 17 bases between. The CDR3 DNA sequence: TGCGCCAGCAGATGGGGTCAGGGGTTCGATGGCTACACCTTC. Its protein product is CASRWGQGFDGYTF.

This clone has only one observation. The CDR3 loop is CASSRGSGGNQPQHF. Written as DNA, the CDR3 is TGTGCCAGCTCACGGGGTTCAGGGGGCAATCAGCCCCAGCATTTT. This chain connects TRBV18 to TRBJ1-5, with D tentatively TRBD1 (6 bases). The CDR3 spans 15 residues. Trimming removed 4 bases at V and 2 bases at J, with 12 bases between. From germline, CDR1 is KGHSH and CDR2 LQKENI.

The chain recombines TRBV5-1 with TRBJ2-1; D unclear. CDR1 SGHRS and CDR2 YFSETQ come from the germline V gene. The CDR3 length is 13 residues. V gave up 0 bases and J gave up 3 bases, with 4 bases separating them. In nucleotides, the CDR3 is TGCGCCAGCAGCTTGGGAGACTACAATGAGCAGTTCTTC. Translation gives CASSLGDYNEQFF. Variable domain in full (rest from reference TRBV5-1 and TRBJ2-1): KAGVTQTPRYLIKTRGQQVTLSCSPISGHRSVSWYQQTPGQGLQFLFEYFSETQRNKGNFPGRFSGRQFSNSRSEMNVSTLELGDSALYLCASSLGDYNEQFFGPGTRLTVL.